This T cell receptor (beta chain) was retrieved from a study of tumor-infiltrating lymphocytes in primary liver carcinoma. Background on the study: Patients of both sexes were 30 to 69 years old.

As regards this clonotype: A junction end diverges from the germline sequence, so it may reflect a read error.

A primer in the constant region served to generate TCR beta cDNA from roughly 450 ng of total RNA. Three nested multiplex PCR rounds of slightly modified ARM-PCR generated TCR beta libraries. The first two PCR rounds used TRBV1-TRBV30 primers with a Cbeta primer, roughly 10 cycles each. TCRdb reprocessed the multiplex PCR reads with MiXCR, giving one entry per CDR3 protein. The repertoire holds 100,000 to 150,000 distinct CDR3 sequences, with 55% to 75% as singletons. Unsorted bulk tissue of about 18-34 mg yielded co-extracted RNA and DNA. Every tumor sample had over 80% viable tumor cells. The CDR3 contains 14 residues.

The source of this sequence is a woman aged 55-70 years with primary liver carcinoma and hepatitis B virus infection. The chain uses TRBV12-3 or TRBV12-4 and TRBJ2-7; possible D gene TRBD2, 5 bases. Sequencing was done on a sample of liver tumor tissue from sampling region 3. Specified subset: tumor region T3, left-lateral pole. The CDR3 nucleotides are TGTGCCAACAGTTTAGTGTCGGGAAGCTACGAGCAGTACTTC. The encoded protein is CANSLVSGSYEQYF.